This T cell receptor beta chain was captured in a study of blood T cell repertoires in COVID-19. Study-wide background: PBMCs, B-cell-depleted T cells, or T cells were the source of the cDNA or gDNA that made up the material.

The repertoire was sequenced with immunoSEQ multiplex PCR; TCRdb's copy has only in-frame clones and lacks some. The sample holds 65,000 to 75,000 clones, about four fifths seen once. The CDR3 is 15 amino acids. V was clipped by 5 bases and J by 3 bases; unmatched bases: 7. Germline CDR1 is MNHEY and CDR2 is SVGAGI. The chain uses TRBV6-5 and TRBJ1-1; 9 bases are shared with TRBD1. This receptor was obtained from a woman in her sixties or seventies with acute or convalescent COVID-19. The sequenced material came from peripheral blood. The CDR3 nucleotides are TGTGCCAGCAGTAGAACAGGGGGCATCGACACTGAAGCTTTCTTT. It encodes CASSRTGGIDTEAFF.